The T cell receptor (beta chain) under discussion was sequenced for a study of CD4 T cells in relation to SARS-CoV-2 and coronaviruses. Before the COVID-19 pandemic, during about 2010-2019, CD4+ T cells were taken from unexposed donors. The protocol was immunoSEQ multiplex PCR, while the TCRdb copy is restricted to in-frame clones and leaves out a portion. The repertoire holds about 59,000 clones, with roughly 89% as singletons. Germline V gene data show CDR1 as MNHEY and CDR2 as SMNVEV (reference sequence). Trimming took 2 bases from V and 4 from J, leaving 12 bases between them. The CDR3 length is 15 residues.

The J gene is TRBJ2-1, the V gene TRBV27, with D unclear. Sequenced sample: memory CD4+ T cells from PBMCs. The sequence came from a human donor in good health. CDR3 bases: TGTGCCAGCAGTTTAGAAAAGGGTCCATACAATGAGCAGTTCTTC. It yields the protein CASSLEKGPYNEQFF.